The 5 T cell receptor beta chains presented below share a single source sample, sequenced in a study of beta chain features in type 1 diabetes. The antigens of these receptors remain unknown. Findings and caveats of the study: TCRB CDR3s were moderately but significantly shorter in Type 1 diabetes patients in all four CD4+ subsets.

All of the isolated RNA was reverse transcribed, so expressed TCRB transcripts were sequenced. Assay used: immunoSEQ multiplex PCR; TCRdb lists only in-frame clones, some missing. This sample has 310,000 or so clones, with about a tenth found just once. The sample taken for sequencing was central memory CD4+ T cells from blood. These receptors originate from a man aged 25-45 years with type 1 diabetes.

This clone was seen a few times. V usage is TRBV4-3 and J usage is TRBJ1-6; D is possibly TRBD1 (5 bases). V was trimmed by 4 bases and J by 9 bases, leaving 19 bases between them. This CDR3 is 16 amino acids long. The germline CDR1 and CDR2 sequences are LGHNA and YSLEER. CDR3 nucleotides: TGCGCCAGCAGCCCCCAGTCTCAGGGTGCTCTTTCACCCCTCCACTTT. Its translation: CASSPQSQGALSPLHF.

The gene calls are TRBV5-1 and TRBJ2-7, with 12 bases matching TRBD2. The V gene's germline CDR1 is SGHRS and CDR2 YFSETQ. The ends lost 4 bases at V and 2 bases at J; junction bases unmatched: 1. The CDR3 covers 14 residues. CDR3 amino acids: CASSASGGAYEQYF. The CDR3 nucleotides are TGCGCCAGCAGCGCTAGCGGGGGGGCCTACGAGCAGTACTTC.

This clone turned up a few times. This chain links TRBV14 with TRBJ1-2; D is unclear. The germline V gene has CDR1 SGHDN and CDR2 FVKESK. The CDR3 consists of 16 residues. Trimming stripped 5 bases from V and 6 bases from J, with 22 bases between. The CDR3 nucleotides are TGTGCCAGCAGCGGACCCATATCGGAGGGAAGGCATGGCTACACCTTC. Encoded protein: CASSGPISEGRHGYTF.

The chain links TRBV5-6 to TRBJ2-1; 9 nucleotides agree with TRBD1. Germline V gives CDR1 SGHDT, CDR2 YYEEEE. J gave up 4 bases and V 0 bases, and 8 bases lay outside the gene matches. The CDR3 runs 17 residues. CDR3 nucleotides: TGTGCCAGCAGCTTGGCCAGGTGGACAGGGGTATACAATGAGCAGTTCTTC. This translates into CASSLARWTGVYNEQFF. The entire variable domain, with the rest obtained from reference TRBV5-6 and TRBJ2-1, is as follows: DAGVTQSPTHLIKTRGQQVTLRCSPKSGHDTVSWYQQALGQGPQFIFQYYEEEERQRGNFPDRFSGHQFPNYSSELNVNALLLGDSALYLCASSLARWTGVYNEQFFGPGTRLTVL.

This clone was detected a few times. This same CDR3 is encoded by further DNA sequences in the sample. The chain has TRBV18 and TRBJ1-1; tentatively, D is TRBD1 (6 bases). The length of the CDR3 is 14 residues. V was shortened by 3 bases and J by 5 bases, with 13 bases between the two germline ends. Germline CDR1 reads KGHSH; CDR2 reads LQKENI. For the CDR3, the DNA is TGTGCCAGCTCACCCAGACAGGAGGGGACTGAAGCTTTCTTT. Protein: CASSPRQEGTEAFF.